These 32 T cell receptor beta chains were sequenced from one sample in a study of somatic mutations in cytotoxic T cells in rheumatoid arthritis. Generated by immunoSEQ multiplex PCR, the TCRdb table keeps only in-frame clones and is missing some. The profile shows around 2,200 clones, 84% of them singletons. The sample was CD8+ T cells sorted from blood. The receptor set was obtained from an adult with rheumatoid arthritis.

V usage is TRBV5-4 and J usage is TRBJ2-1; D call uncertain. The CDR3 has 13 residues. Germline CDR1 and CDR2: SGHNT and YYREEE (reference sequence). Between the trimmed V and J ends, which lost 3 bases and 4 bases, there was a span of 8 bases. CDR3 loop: CASSSSDYNEQFF. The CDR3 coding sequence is TGTGCCAGCAGCTCCTCCGATTACAATGAGCAGTTCTTC.

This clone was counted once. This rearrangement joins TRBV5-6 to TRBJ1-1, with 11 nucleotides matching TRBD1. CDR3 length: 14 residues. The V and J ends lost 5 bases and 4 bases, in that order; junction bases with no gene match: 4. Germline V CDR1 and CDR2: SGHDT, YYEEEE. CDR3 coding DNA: TGTGCCAGCAGGGGGACAGGGGGGAGCACTGAAGCTTTCTTT. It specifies CASRGTGGSTEAFF.

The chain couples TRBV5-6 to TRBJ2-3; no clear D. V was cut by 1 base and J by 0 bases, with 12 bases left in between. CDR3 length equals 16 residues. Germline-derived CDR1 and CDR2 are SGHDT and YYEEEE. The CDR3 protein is CASSLRVLSSTDTQYF. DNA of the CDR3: TGTGCCAGCAGCTTGCGGGTGTTAAGTAGCACAGATACGCAGTATTTT.

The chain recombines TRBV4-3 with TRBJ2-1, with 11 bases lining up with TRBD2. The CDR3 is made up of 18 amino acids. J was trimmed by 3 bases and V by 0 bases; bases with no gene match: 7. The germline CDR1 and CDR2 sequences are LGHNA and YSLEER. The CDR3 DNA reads TGCGCCAGCAGCCAAGACTTTAGCGGGGGGGCGTACTACAATGAGCAGTTCTTC. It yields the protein CASSQDFSGGAYYNEQFF.

The CDR3 reads CASSDSGGAGDTQYF. As DNA, the CDR3 is TGTGCCAGCAGCGATAGCGGGGGGGCGGGAGATACGCAGTATTTT. The chain joins TRBV2 to TRBJ2-3, with 11 bases lining up with TRBD2. V lost 6 bases to trimming and J lost 5 bases; unmatched junction nucleotides: 7. This CDR3 has 15 amino acids. Germline V gene sequence: CDR1 SNHLY, CDR2 FYNNEI.

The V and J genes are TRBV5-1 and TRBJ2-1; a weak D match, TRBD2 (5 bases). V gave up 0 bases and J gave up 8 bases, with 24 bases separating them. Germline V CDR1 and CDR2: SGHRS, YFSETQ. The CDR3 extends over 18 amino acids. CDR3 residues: CASSLGSRPRVESDEQFF. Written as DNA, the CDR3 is TGCGCCAGCAGCTTGGGGTCCCGTCCGAGGGTTGAGTCTGATGAGCAGTTCTTC. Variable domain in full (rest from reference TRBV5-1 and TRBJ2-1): KAGVTQTPRYLIKTRGQQVTLSCSPISGHRSVSWYQQTPGQGLQFLFEYFSETQRNKGNFPGRFSGRQFSNSRSEMNVSTLELGDSALYLCASSLGSRPRVESDEQFFGPGTRLTVL.

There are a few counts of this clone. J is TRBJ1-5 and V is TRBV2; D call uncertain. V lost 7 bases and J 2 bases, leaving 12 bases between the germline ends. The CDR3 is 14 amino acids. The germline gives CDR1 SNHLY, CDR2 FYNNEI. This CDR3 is CASTNREGNQPQHF. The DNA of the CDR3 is TGTGCCAGCACCAATCGGGAGGGCAATCAGCCCCAGCATTTT.

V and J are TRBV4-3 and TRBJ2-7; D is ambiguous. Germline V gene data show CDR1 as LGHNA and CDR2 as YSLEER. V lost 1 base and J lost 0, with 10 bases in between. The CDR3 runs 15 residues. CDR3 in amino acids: CASSQVDGYSYEQYF. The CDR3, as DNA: TGCGCCAGCAGCCAAGTGGACGGTTACTCCTACGAGCAGTACTTC.

CDR3 nucleotide sequence: TGCAGTGCCACTGGAGGGGAGAGAGCTTTCTTT. Amino acid sequence: CSATGGERAFF. The genes are TRBV20-1 and TRBJ1-1; perhaps TRBD1 as D (5 bases). V was trimmed by 6 bases and J by 10 bases, leaving 15 bases between them. CDR1 and CDR2 (germline): DFQATT, SNEGSKA (reference sequence). The CDR3 runs to 11 residues.

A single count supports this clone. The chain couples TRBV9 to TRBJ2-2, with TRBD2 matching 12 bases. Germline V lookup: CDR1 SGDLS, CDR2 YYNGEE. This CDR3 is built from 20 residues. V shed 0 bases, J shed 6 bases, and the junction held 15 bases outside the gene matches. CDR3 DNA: TGTGCCAGCAGCGTAGACGAGACTAGCGGGGGAGGTAGGGGTGCCGGGGAGCTGTTTTTT. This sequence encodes CASSVDETSGGGRGAGELFF.

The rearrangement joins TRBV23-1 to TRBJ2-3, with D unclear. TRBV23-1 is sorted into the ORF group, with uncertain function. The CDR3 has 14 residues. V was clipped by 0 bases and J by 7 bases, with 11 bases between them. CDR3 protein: CASSQSRPKNTQYF. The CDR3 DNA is TGCGCCAGCAGTCAATCTAGACCCAAGAATACGCAGTATTTT.

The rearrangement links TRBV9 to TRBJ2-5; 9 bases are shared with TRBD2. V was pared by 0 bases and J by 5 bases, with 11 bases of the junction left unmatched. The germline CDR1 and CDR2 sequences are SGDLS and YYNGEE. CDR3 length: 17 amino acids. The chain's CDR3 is CASSVEASGDWGETQYF. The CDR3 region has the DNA TGTGCCAGCAGCGTAGAGGCTAGCGGGGATTGGGGGGAGACCCAGTACTTC.

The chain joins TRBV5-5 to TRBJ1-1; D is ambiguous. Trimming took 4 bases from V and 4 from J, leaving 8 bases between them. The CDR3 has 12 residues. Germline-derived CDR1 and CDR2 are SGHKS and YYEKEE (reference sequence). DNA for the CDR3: TGTGCCAGCAGCCCGGGGAGCACTGAAGCTTTCTTT. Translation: CASSPGSTEAFF.

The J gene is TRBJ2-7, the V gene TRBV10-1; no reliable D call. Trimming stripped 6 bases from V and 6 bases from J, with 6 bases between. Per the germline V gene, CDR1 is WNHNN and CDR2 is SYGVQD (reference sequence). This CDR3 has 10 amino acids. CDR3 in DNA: TGCGCCAGCAGGAGACCCGAGCAGTACTTC. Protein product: CASRRPEQYF.

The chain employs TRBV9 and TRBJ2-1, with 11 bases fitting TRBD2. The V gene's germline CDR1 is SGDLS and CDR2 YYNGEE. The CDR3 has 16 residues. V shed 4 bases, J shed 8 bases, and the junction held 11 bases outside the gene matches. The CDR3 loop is CASSLSSSGGADEQFF. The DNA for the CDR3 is TGTGCCAGCAGCCTCAGTAGTAGCGGGGGGGCCGATGAGCAGTTCTTC.

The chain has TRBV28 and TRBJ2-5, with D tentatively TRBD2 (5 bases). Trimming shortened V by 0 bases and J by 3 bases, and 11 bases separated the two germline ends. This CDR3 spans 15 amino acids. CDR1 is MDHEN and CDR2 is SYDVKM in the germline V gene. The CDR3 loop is CASSLWAGDEETQYF. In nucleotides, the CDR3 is TGTGCCAGCAGTTTATGGGCCGGGGATGAAGAGACCCAGTACTTC.

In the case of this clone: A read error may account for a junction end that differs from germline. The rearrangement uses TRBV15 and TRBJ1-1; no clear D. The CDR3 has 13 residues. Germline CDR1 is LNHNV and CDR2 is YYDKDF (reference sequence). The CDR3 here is CATSGDLSPGAFF. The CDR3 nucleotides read TGTGCCACCAGCGGAGACCTATCACCCGGAGCTTTCTTT.

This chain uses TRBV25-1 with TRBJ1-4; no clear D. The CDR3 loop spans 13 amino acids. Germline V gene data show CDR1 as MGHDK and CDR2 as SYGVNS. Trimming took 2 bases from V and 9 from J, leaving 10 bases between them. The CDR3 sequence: CASSERGSQKLFF. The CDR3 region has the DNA TGTGCCAGCAGTGAACGTGGGTCTCAAAAACTGTTTTTT. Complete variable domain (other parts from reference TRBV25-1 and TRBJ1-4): EADIYQTPRYLVIGTGKKITLECSQTMGHDKMYWYQQDPGMELHLIHYSYGVNSTEKGDLSSESTVSRIRTEHFPLTLESARPSHTSQYLCASSERGSQKLFFGSGTQLSVL.

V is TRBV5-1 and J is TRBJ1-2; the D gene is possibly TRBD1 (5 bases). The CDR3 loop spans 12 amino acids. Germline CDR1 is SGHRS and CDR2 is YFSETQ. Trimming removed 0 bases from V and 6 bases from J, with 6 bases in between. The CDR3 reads CASSLGGDGYTF. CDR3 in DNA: TGCGCCAGCAGCTTGGGGGGGGATGGCTACACCTTC.

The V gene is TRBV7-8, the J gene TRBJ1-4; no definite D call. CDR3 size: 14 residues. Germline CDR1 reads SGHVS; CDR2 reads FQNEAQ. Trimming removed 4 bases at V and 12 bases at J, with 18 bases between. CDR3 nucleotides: TGTGCCAGCAGCTCCCGGGTGGATCAGTTGGAACTGTTTTTT. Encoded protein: CASSSRVDQLELFF.

CDR3: CASSSGGGNEKLFF. CDR3 sequence (DNA): TGTGCCAGCAGCTCCGGGGGCGGGAATGAAAAACTGTTTTTT. The rearrangement joins TRBV9 to TRBJ1-4; possible D gene TRBD1, 6 bases. V was trimmed by 4 bases and J by 5 bases, leaving 12 bases between them. Germline V CDR1 and CDR2: SGDLS, YYNGEE. The length of the CDR3 is 14 residues.

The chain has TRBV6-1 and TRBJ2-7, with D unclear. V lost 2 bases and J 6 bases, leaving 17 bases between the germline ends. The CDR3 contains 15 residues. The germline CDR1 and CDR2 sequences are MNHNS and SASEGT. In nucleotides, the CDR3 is TGTGCCAGCAGTGAATTTCGAGGTCAGCCCCTCGAGCAGTACTTC. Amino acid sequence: CASSEFRGQPLEQYF.

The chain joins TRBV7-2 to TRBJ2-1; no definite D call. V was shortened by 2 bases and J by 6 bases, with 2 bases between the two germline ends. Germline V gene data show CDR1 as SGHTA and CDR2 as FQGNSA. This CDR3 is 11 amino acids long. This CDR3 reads CASSLRNEQFF. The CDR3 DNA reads TGTGCCAGCAGCTTACGCAATGAGCAGTTCTTC. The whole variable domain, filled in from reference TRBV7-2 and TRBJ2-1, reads GAGVSQSPSNKVTEKGKDVELRCDPISGHTALYWYRQSLGQGLEFLIYFQGNSAPDKSGLPSDRFSAERTGGSVSTLTIQRTQQEDSAVYLCASSLRNEQFFGPGTRLTVL.

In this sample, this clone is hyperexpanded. CDR3 sequence reads: CATSSSRGAYNEQFF. For the CDR3, the DNA is TGTGCCACCAGCTCCTCGCGGGGGGCCTACAATGAGCAGTTCTTC. The genes are TRBV15 and TRBJ2-1, with TRBD2 identical over 8 bases. Germline trimming cut 5 bases from V and 2 bases from J; bases unmatched to any gene: 5. This CDR3 contains 15 residues. Germline V gene data show CDR1 as LNHNV and CDR2 as YYDKDF (reference sequence).

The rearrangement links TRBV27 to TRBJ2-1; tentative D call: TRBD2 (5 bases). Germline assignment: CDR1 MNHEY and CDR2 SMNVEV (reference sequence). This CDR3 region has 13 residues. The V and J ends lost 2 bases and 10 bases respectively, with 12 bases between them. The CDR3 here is CASSLDGPGEQFF. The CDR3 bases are TGTGCCAGCAGTTTAGACGGCCCGGGGGAGCAGTTCTTC.

The CDR3 coding sequence is TGTGCCAGCAGCTCCCCGCCGGGCGGGGGGCCCGGTGAGCAGTTCTTC. Translated: CASSSPPGGGPGEQFF. The rearrangement uses TRBV4-2 and TRBJ2-1; 8 nucleotides line up with TRBD2. Germline V gives CDR1 LGHNA, CDR2 YNFKEQ. V lost 5 bases and J lost 9; bases outside the gene matches: 15. This CDR3 has 16 residues.

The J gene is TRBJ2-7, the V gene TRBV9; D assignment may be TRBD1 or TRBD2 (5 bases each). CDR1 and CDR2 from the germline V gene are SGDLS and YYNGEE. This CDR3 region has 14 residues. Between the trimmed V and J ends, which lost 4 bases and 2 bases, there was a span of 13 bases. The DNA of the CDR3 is TGTGCCAGCAGCCCCTGGGACGGTACCTACGAGCAGTACTTC. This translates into CASSPWDGTYEQYF.

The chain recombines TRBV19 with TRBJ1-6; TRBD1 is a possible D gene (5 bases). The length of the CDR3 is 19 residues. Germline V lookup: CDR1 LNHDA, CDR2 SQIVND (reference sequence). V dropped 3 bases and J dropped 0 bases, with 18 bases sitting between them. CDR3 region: CASSISRASLSSYNSPLHF. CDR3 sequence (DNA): TGTGCCAGTAGTATTTCCAGGGCCAGCCTCAGCTCCTATAATTCACCCCTCCACTTT.

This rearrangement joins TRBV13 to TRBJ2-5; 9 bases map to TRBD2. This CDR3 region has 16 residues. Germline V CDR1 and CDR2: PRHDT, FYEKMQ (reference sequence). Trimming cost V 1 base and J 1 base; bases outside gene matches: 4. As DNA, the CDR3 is TGTGCCAGCAGCTTAGCGCTAGCGGGGTCCCAAGAGACCCAGTACTTC. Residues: CASSLALAGSQETQYF. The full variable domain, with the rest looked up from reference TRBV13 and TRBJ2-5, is AAGVIQSPRHLIKEKRETATLKCYPIPRHDTVYWYQQGPGQDPQFLISFYEKMQSDKGSIPDRFSAQQFSDYHSELNMSSLELGDSALYFCASSLALAGSQETQYFGPGTRLLVL.

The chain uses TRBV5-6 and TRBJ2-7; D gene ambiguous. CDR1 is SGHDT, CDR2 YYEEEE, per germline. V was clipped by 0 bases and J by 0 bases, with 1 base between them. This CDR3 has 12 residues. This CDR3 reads CASSLASYEQYF. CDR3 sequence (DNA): TGTGCCAGCAGCTTGGCCTCCTACGAGCAGTACTTC.

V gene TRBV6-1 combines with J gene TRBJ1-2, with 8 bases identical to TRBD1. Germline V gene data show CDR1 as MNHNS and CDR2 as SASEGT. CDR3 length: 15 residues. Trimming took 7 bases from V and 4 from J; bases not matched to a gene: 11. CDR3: CASTNRQGYPYGYTF. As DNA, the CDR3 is TGTGCCAGCACCAACAGACAGGGGTACCCCTATGGCTACACCTTC.

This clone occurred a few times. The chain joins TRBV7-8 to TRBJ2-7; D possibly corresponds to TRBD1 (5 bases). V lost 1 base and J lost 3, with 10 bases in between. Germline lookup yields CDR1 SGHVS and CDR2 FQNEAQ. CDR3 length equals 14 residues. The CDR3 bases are TGTGCCAGCAGCTTAGGTTCAGGACACTACGAGCAGTACTTC. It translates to CASSLGSGHYEQYF.